A single sample is the source of the 10 T cell receptor beta chains below, sequenced in a study of T cells after somatic rescue of genetic block. TCRdb keeps only in-frame clones here, not all; method: immunoSEQ multiplex PCR. The sample lists some 10,000 clones; around 72% were seen once. Sequenced: peripheral blood mononuclear cells (PBMCs). The receptors stem from a boy aged 10-17 years.

V usage is TRBV7-8 and J usage is TRBJ1-1; no definite D call. V shed 5 bases and J shed 0 bases, with 13 bases lying between them. CDR3 length equals 15 residues. The germline gives CDR1 SGHVS, CDR2 FQNEAQ. The CDR3 here is CASSLAGRMNTEAFF. In DNA, the CDR3 is TGTGCCAGCAGCCTCGCCGGTCGCATGAACACTGAAGCTTTCTTT.

The V gene is TRBV6-1, the J gene TRBJ2-7; a weak D match, TRBD2 (7 bases). V lost 4 bases and J lost 13, with 20 bases in between. This CDR3 spans 13 amino acids. The germline V gene has CDR1 MNHNS and CDR2 SASEGT. DNA of the CDR3: TGTGCCAGCAGTGGGATGGAGGGGGGGCTATCATACTTC. Translation gives CASSGMEGGLSYF.

Only a few counts were recorded for this clone. This chain links TRBV6-5 with TRBJ2-4, with D perhaps TRBD1 or TRBD2 (5 bases each). V dropped 0 bases and J dropped 7 bases, with 10 bases sitting between them. Germline CDR1 and CDR2: MNHEY and SVGAGI. The CDR3 contains 14 residues. CDR3 sequence reads: CASSYSWGRNIQYF. The CDR3 nucleotides read TGTGCCAGCAGTTACTCATGGGGACGGAACATTCAGTACTTC.

The chain links TRBV6-5 to TRBJ2-4; D unclear. Trimming stripped 2 bases from V and 4 bases from J, with 9 bases between. This CDR3 is 14 amino acids long. Germline loops: CDR1 MNHEY, CDR2 SVGAGI. CDR3 nucleotide sequence: TGTGCCAGCAGTTACAACGGCAGAAAAAACATTCAGTACTTC. Translation: CASSYNGRKNIQYF.

Only a few counts were recorded for this clone. The J gene is TRBJ1-2, the V gene TRBV19; 7 nucleotides align to TRBD1. Unmatched junction bases numbered 10, after V lost 8 bases and J lost 7 bases. CDR1 is LNHDA and CDR2 is SQIVND in the germline V gene (reference sequence). The CDR3 spans 13 residues. Here the CDR3 reads CASVSRDRVGYTF. In DNA form, the CDR3 reads TGTGCCAGTGTTTCACGCGACAGGGTTGGCTACACCTTC. The entire variable domain, with the rest obtained from reference TRBV19 and TRBJ1-2, is as follows: DGGITQSPKYLFRKEGQNVTLSCEQNLNHDAMYWYRQDPGQGLRLIYYSQIVNDFQKGDIAEGYSVSREKKESFPLTVTSAQKNPTAFYLCASVSRDRVGYTFGSGTRLTVV.

By share, this clone counts as medium-sized. The J gene is TRBJ2-1, the V gene TRBV19; D gene ambiguous. V gave up 0 bases and J gave up 3 bases, with 18 bases separating them. The CDR3 extends over 18 amino acids. Germline V gives CDR1 LNHDA, CDR2 SQIVND (reference sequence). As DNA, the CDR3 is TGTGCCAGTAGTATAGACCGGACCCCGCCGCCCGTCTACAATGAGCAGTTCTTC. Its protein is CASSIDRTPPPVYNEQFF.

The gene calls are TRBV7-9 and TRBJ2-1, with 11 bases identical to TRBD2. Germline assignment: CDR1 SEHNR and CDR2 FQNEAQ (reference sequence). J was trimmed by 11 bases and V by 3 bases; bases with no gene match: 9. This CDR3 has 15 residues. CDR3 amino acids: CASSFSATSGTQQFF. CDR3 coding DNA: TGTGCCAGCAGCTTCTCCGCGACTAGCGGGACCCAGCAGTTCTTC.

The chain couples TRBV19 to TRBJ2-3; no reliable D call. The CDR3 spans 18 residues. Germline CDR1 is LNHDA and CDR2 is SQIVND (reference sequence). Trimming left V 3 bases short and J 2 bases short, with 21 bases between. The CDR3 sequence is CASSIVGRRKGSTDTQYF. DNA for the CDR3: TGTGCCAGTAGTATTGTTGGCCGCCGGAAAGGATCCACAGATACGCAGTATTTT. The whole variable domain, remainder taken from reference TRBV19 and TRBJ2-3, is DGGITQSPKYLFRKEGQNVTLSCEQNLNHDAMYWYRQDPGQGLRLIYYSQIVNDFQKGDIAEGYSVSREKKESFPLTVTSAQKNPTAFYLCASSIVGRRKGSTDTQYFGPGTRLTVL.

This chain uses TRBV6-6 with TRBJ1-2, with a weak D call TRBD1 (5 bases). Germline loops: CDR1 MNHNY, CDR2 SVGAGI (reference sequence). The CDR3 length is 15 residues. Trimming pared 2 bases from V and 4 bases from J, leaving 14 bases between. CDR3 sequence (DNA): TGTGCCAGCAGTTACAATCGGGGGACTACCTATGGCTACACCTTC. Its protein is CASSYNRGTTYGYTF.

This chain uses TRBV28 with TRBJ2-7; TRBD2 matches at 8 bases. J gave up 2 bases and V 3 bases, and 9 bases lay outside the gene matches. This CDR3 has 16 amino acids. Germline V CDR1 and CDR2: MDHEN, SYDVKM. CDR3 sequence: CASSLAGLAATYEQYF. For the CDR3, the DNA is TGTGCCAGCAGTTTGGCCGGACTAGCAGCTACCTACGAGCAGTACTTC.